This entry lists 13 T cell receptor beta chains sequenced from one sample in a study of tumor T cells in aggressive B-cell lymphoma. Using immunoSEQ multiplex PCR, the repertoire was profiled, and TCRdb retains in-frame clones only, with some absent. The sample has 4,000 or so clones, about 80% seen once. Material for sequencing was tumor tissue. These receptors all stem from an adult with diffuse large B cell lymphoma.

The rearrangement uses TRBV28 and TRBJ1-1; D possibly corresponds to TRBD1 (5 bases). The V end lost 4 bases, the J end lost 1 base, and 10 bases lay between the germline ends. The CDR3 runs to 14 residues. The germline V gene encodes CDR1 MDHEN and CDR2 SYDVKM. CDR3 protein: CASSSPGQNTEAFF. CDR3 in DNA: TGTGCCAGCAGTTCACCAGGGCAGAACACTGAAGCTTTCTTT.

CDR3 region: CASSLVASGALKYNEQFF. As DNA, the CDR3 is TGCGCCAGCAGCTTGGTGGCTAGCGGGGCACTAAAATACAATGAGCAGTTCTTC. The chain couples TRBV5-1 to TRBJ2-1, with 9 bases that match TRBD2. The J segment lost 4 bases and the V segment lost 0 bases, leaving 11 bases of the junction unmatched. From germline, CDR1 is SGHRS and CDR2 YFSETQ. The length of the CDR3 is 18 residues.

The gene calls are TRBV28 and TRBJ1-2, with D perhaps TRBD1 (5 bases). The germline CDR1 and CDR2 sequences are MDHEN and SYDVKM. CDR3 length: 13 residues. Trimming shortened V by 5 bases and J by 9 bases, and 16 bases separated the two germline ends. The CDR3 reads CASSMTETLRYTF. The CDR3 DNA reads TGTGCCAGCAGTATGACAGAAACCCTTCGCTACACCTTC.

This chain links TRBV6-1 with TRBJ2-1; the match to TRBD2 covers 7 bases. Germline V gives CDR1 MNHNS, CDR2 SASEGT. The ends lost 5 bases at V and 8 bases at J; junction bases unmatched: 9. CDR3 length equals 14 residues. CDR3 region: CASSLTSPPDEQFF. CDR3 nucleotide sequence: TGTGCCAGCAGTTTGACTAGCCCCCCTGATGAGCAGTTCTTC.

The chain couples TRBV6-5 to TRBJ2-5, with D perhaps TRBD2 (5 bases). Germline V gives CDR1 MNHEY, CDR2 SVGAGI. V gave up 6 bases and J gave up 5 bases, with 13 bases separating them. The CDR3 runs to 13 residues. In DNA, the CDR3 is TGTGCCAGCAGCTGGCCCCCGGGGGAGACCCAGTACTTC. Amino acids: CASSWPPGETQYF.

As concerns this clone: One junction end does not reproduce the germline sequence, and a read error may be involved. The chain employs TRBV18 and TRBJ2-1; TRBD2 might be the D (5 bases). Germline V CDR1 and CDR2: KGHSH, LQKENI. The CDR3 totals 11 residues. The CDR3 coding sequence is TGTGCCAGTTCACTAGAGTATGAGCAGTTCTTC. It translates to CASSLEYEQFF.

J is TRBJ2-5 and V is TRBV11-2; possible D gene TRBD2, 5 bases. This CDR3 is 14 amino acids long. The V and J ends lost 5 bases and 5 bases respectively, with 15 bases between them. Germline V gene sequence: CDR1 SGHAT, CDR2 FQNNGV. In DNA, the CDR3 is TGTGCCAGCAGCCCAGAGAGGGATGAGGAGACCCAGTACTTC. Protein product: CASSPERDEETQYF.

This clone was detected only once. The chain joins TRBV6-1 to TRBJ1-1; the D gene is possibly TRBD1 (6 bases). The CDR3 runs 13 residues. From germline, CDR1 is MNHNS and CDR2 SASEGT. The V end was cut by 8 bases, the J end by 3 bases, with 13 bases between. The CDR3 DNA is TGTGCCAGCGGGGCCAGGGGTGACACTGAAGCTTTCTTT. Translation: CASGARGDTEAFF.

The genes are TRBV7-3 and TRBJ2-1; no definite D call. The germline CDR1 and CDR2 sequences are SGHTA and FQGTGA. V lost 1 base and J 8 bases, leaving 9 bases between the germline ends. This CDR3 spans 13 amino acids. The CDR3 region is CASSLILNYEQFF. CDR3 nucleotides: TGTGCCAGCAGCTTAATTTTAAACTATGAGCAGTTCTTC.

The gene calls are TRBV7-3 and TRBJ2-1, with 10 nucleotides matching TRBD2. Unmatched junction bases numbered 8, after V lost 0 bases and J lost 3 bases. The germline gives CDR1 SGHTA, CDR2 FQGTGA. This CDR3 comprises 18 residues. The CDR3 DNA reads TGTGCCAGCAGCTTAACGGTTCTAGCGGGGGACTACTACAATGAGCAGTTCTTC. This sequence encodes CASSLTVLAGDYYNEQFF.

The chain has TRBV2 and TRBJ2-3; 11 bases are a match to TRBD2. CDR1 is SNHLY, CDR2 FYNNEI, per germline. The CDR3 runs 15 residues. With 6 bases clipped from V and 0 bases from J, the junction kept 2 bases outside the gene matches. The CDR3 loop is CASRGTSGSTDTQYF. The CDR3 nucleotides read TGTGCCAGCAGGGGGACTAGCGGAAGCACAGATACGCAGTATTTT.

V gene TRBV5-1 combines with J gene TRBJ2-3, with TRBD2 identical over 9 bases. Germline V gives CDR1 SGHRS, CDR2 YFSETQ. CDR3 length: 15 residues. The V gene end was trimmed by 2 bases and the J gene end by 2 bases; junction bases not matched to a gene: 3. In DNA, the CDR3 is TGCGCCAGCAGCTTACTAGCGGGCCACACAGATACGCAGTATTTT. Encoded protein: CASSLLAGHTDTQYF.

The chain is built from TRBV27 and TRBJ1-2; maybe TRBD1 (6 bases). The CDR3 extends over 14 amino acids. Germline CDR1 is MNHEY and CDR2 is SMNVEV (reference sequence). V dropped 5 bases and J dropped 4 bases, with 14 bases sitting between them. The CDR3 region is CASSPAGATYGYTF. The CDR3 nucleotides read TGTGCCAGCAGTCCCGCGGGGGCGACCTATGGCTACACCTTC.